Listed here are 20 T cell receptor beta chains from one sample, sequenced in a study of T cells in Graves' hyperthyroidism and ophthalmopathy. The TCR beta CDR3 regions underwent amplification using RNA transcripts as the source. With the HTBI primer set, the TCR CDR3 went through a first round of RT-PCR. TCRdb itself ran the multiplex PCR reads through MiXCR, one entry per CDR3 protein. This sample has roughly 500,000 distinct CDR3 sequences; 15% to 20% occur once, and the top ten carry roughly 29%. Sequencing was carried out using blood. These receptors were collected from a woman in her 30s with Graves' ophthalmopathy.

This chain links TRBV19 with TRBJ2-7; D perhaps matches TRBD1 (5 bases). Trimming shortened V by 4 bases and J by 0 bases, and 13 bases separated the two germline ends. This CDR3 region has 15 residues. The germline V gene has CDR1 LNHDA and CDR2 SQIVND (reference sequence). CDR3 loop: CASSRGGVFSYEQYF. The CDR3 DNA reads TGTGCCAGTAGTAGGGGCGGAGTCTTCTCCTACGAGCAGTACTTC. Based on the CDR3 plus reference TRBV19 and TRBJ2-7, the full variable domain is DGGITQSPKYLFRKEGQNVTLSCEQNLNHDAMYWYRQDPGQGLRLIYYSQIVNDFQKGDIAEGYSVSREKKESFPLTVTSAQKNPTAFYLCASSRGGVFSYEQYFGPGTRLTVT.

The chain couples TRBV29-1 to TRBJ1-1, with unresolved D. Germline V CDR1 and CDR2: SQVTM, ANQGSEA. The CDR3 runs to 11 residues. Trimming stripped 0 bases from V and 11 bases from J, with 10 bases between. This chain's CDR3 is CSVEDLTQAFF. For the CDR3, the DNA is TGCAGCGTTGAAGATCTTACTCAGGCTTTCTTT.

This clonotype was found many times. The J gene is TRBJ1-2, the V gene TRBV2; D perhaps matches TRBD1 (5 bases). Germline V lookup: CDR1 SNHLY, CDR2 FYNNEI. V shed 3 bases and J shed 3 bases, with 8 bases lying between them. The CDR3 extends over 13 amino acids. CDR3 in amino acids: CASSDRGDYGYTF. Written as DNA, the CDR3 is TGTGCCAGCAGTGATAGAGGGGACTATGGCTACACCTTC.

This clonotype has ten or more counts. An end of the junction does not agree with germline; a read error may underlie this. DNA for the CDR3: TGTGCTAGCAGCACCGGGACTAGCGGGAGAAGTGAAGATACGCAGTATTTT. It translates to CASSTGTSGRSEDTQYF. V gene TRBV7-7 combines with J gene TRBJ2-3, with 14 nucleotides matching TRBD2. This CDR3 is 17 amino acids long. Per the germline V gene, CDR1 is SSHAT and CDR2 is FNYEAQ (reference sequence).

This clonotype has a handful of counts. The chain recombines TRBV27 with TRBJ2-5, with 7 bases lining up with TRBD1. Germline assignment: CDR1 MNHEY and CDR2 SMNVEV (reference sequence). The CDR3 is 15 amino acids. Unmatched junction bases numbered 9, after V lost 4 bases and J lost 4 bases. For the CDR3, the DNA is TGTGCCAGCAGTTATGACAGGGCGTCCACAGAGACCCAGTACTTC. Its translation: CASSYDRASTETQYF.

This clonotype has ten or more counts. Because the CDR3's place on the DNA is in doubt, the DNA is left out and the CDR3 is given as listed by TCRdb. The V gene is TRBV28, the J gene TRBJ1-1. Germline V gene sequence: CDR1 MDHEN, CDR2 SYDVKM. From its first to its last residue, the CDR3 has 12 amino acids. This CDR3 is CASSSSVTEAFF.

This clonotype was seen at least ten times. The rearrangement links TRBV4-3 to TRBJ2-7, with 7 bases that match TRBD1. Losses at the gene ends were 2 bases for V and 0 bases for J; bases not matched to a gene: 10. This CDR3 spans 17 amino acids. CDR1 is LGHNA, CDR2 YSLEER, per germline. The CDR3 reads CASSQTPTGDSSYEQYF. The CDR3 region has the DNA TGCGCCAGCAGCCAAACCCCTACAGGGGATAGCTCCTACGAGCAGTACTTC.

This clonotype was seen ten or more times. The chain has TRBV30 and TRBJ2-1; no firm D call. In germline, CDR1 is GTSNPN, CDR2 SVGIG (reference sequence). V gave up 1 base and J gave up 3 bases, with 7 bases separating them. This CDR3 comprises 13 residues. CDR3 protein: CAWSGRIYNEQFF. CDR3 nucleotides: TGTGCCTGGAGTGGTAGAATCTACAATGAGCAGTTCTTC.

V usage is TRBV6-2 or TRBV6-3 and J usage is TRBJ1-5; D is possibly TRBD1 (6 bases). The germline CDR1 and CDR2 sequences are MNHEY and SVGEGT. This CDR3 has 14 residues. Between the trimmed V and J ends, which lost 0 bases and 4 bases, there was a span of 7 bases. The CDR3 DNA is TGTGCCAGCAGTTACTCCGGACAGAATCAGCCCCAGCATTTT. It yields the protein CASSYSGQNQPQHF.

This clonotype was picked up many times. V usage is TRBV20-1 and J usage is TRBJ2-7; 11 nucleotides match TRBD2. Germline values: CDR1 DFQATT, CDR2 SNEGSKA (reference sequence). Trimming at V came to 0 bases and at J to 4 bases, leaving 5 bases not matched to a gene. This CDR3 has 15 amino acids. CDR3 sequence: CSARDLASGRYEQYF. The CDR3 DNA reads as TGCAGTGCTAGAGATCTGGCTAGCGGGAGGTACGAGCAGTACTTC.

There are many counts of this clonotype. The CDR3, as DNA: TGCAGCGTTTCCGGACTAGCGGGAGAGTGGGAAGAGACCCAGTACTTC. Encoded protein: CSVSGLAGEWEETQYF. The chain carries TRBV29-1 and TRBJ2-5, with TRBD2 matching 13 bases. The CDR3 is made up of 16 amino acids. Per the germline V gene, CDR1 is SQVTM and CDR2 is ANQGSEA. With V trimmed by 5 bases and J by 3 bases, 9 bases remained unmatched.

This clonotype was seen only a few times. The rearrangement links TRBV20-1 to TRBJ2-2; tentatively, D is TRBD2 (6 bases). The CDR3 runs to 16 residues. Germline lookup yields CDR1 DFQATT and CDR2 SNEGSKA (reference sequence). Trimming removed 2 bases at V and 5 bases at J, with 18 bases between. The CDR3 here is CSARPSDFGGTGELFF. The CDR3 DNA reads as TGCAGTGCTAGACCCTCCGATTTTGGGGGGACCGGGGAGCTGTTTTTT.

To note about this clonotype: The junction departs from the called germline gene at one end, perhaps through a read error. This sequence joins TRBV15 and TRBJ2-1, with 10 nucleotides matching TRBD2. Germline V gene sequence: CDR1 LNHNV, CDR2 YYDKDF (reference sequence). The CDR3 covers 17 residues. CDR3 coding DNA: TGTGCCACCAGCAGAGATCTGGGGACTAGCGTTTACAATGGGCAGTTCTTC. Protein: CATSRDLGTSVYNGQFF.

At least ten counts were recorded for this clonotype. The gene calls are TRBV3-1 and TRBJ1-6; D is unresolved. The CDR3 covers 17 residues. With 0 bases removed from V and 7 bases from J, the gap between germline ends came to 16 bases. The germline gives CDR1 LGHDT, CDR2 YNNKEL (reference sequence). The CDR3 DNA reads TGTGCCAGCAGCCAAGACCTGACGATGAGCGTCAATTCACCCCTCCACTTT. Amino acids: CASSQDLTMSVNSPLHF.

In its sample, this clonotype was seen many times. The chain has TRBV5-1 and TRBJ2-7, with a tentative D call TRBD1 (5 bases). Trimming stripped 4 bases from V and 7 bases from J, with 12 bases between. The CDR3 length is 12 residues. Per germline, CDR1 SGHRS and CDR2 YFSETQ. CDR3 amino acids: CASSPLQGEQYF. For the CDR3, the DNA is TGCGCCAGCAGCCCGCTTCAGGGAGAGCAGTACTTC. The full variable domain, completed using reference TRBV5-1 and TRBJ2-7, is KAGVTQTPRYLIKTRGQQVTLSCSPISGHRSVSWYQQTPGQGLQFLFEYFSETQRNKGNFPGRFSGRQFSNSRSEMNVSTLELGDSALYLCASSPLQGEQYFGPGTRLTVT.

Here the CDR3 reads CASSLEGPEKLFF. The CDR3, as DNA: TGTGCCAGCAGTTTGGAGGGACCTGAAAAACTGTTTTTT. The chain couples TRBV12-3 or TRBV12-4 to TRBJ1-4, with D maybe TRBD1 (5 bases). The CDR3 is made up of 13 amino acids. V lost 3 bases and J 7 bases, leaving 9 bases between the germline ends.

The genes are TRBV24-1 and TRBJ2-1; perhaps TRBD1 as D (6 bases). Trimming cost V 3 bases and J 0 bases, with 11 bases left between them. CDR3 size: 16 residues. Germline V lookup: CDR1 KGHDR, CDR2 SFDVKD. The CDR3 loop is CATSDQDRGSYNEQFF. Here the CDR3 DNA reads TGTGCCACCAGTGATCAGGACAGAGGCTCCTACAATGAGCAGTTCTTC.

The chain joins TRBV7-9 to TRBJ2-3; D uncertain. Germline V lookup: CDR1 SEHNR, CDR2 FQNEAQ (reference sequence). CDR3 length equals 15 residues. V shed 2 bases and J shed 2 bases, with 11 bases lying between them. CDR3 DNA sequence: TGTGCCAGCAGCTTACGAGTTGGTTACACAGATACGCAGTATTTT. Encoded protein: CASSLRVGYTDTQYF. Full variable domain (outside the CDR3, taken from reference TRBV7-9 and TRBJ2-3): DTGVSQNPRHKITKRGQNVTFRCDPISEHNRLYWYRQTLGQGPEFLTYFQNEAQLEKSRLLSDRFSAERPKGSFSTLEIQRTEQGDSAMYLCASSLRVGYTDTQYFGPGTRLTVL.

This clonotype appeared many times. The chain has TRBV20-1 and TRBJ1-2; 11 bases agree with TRBD1. The length of the CDR3 is 15 residues. In germline, CDR1 is DFQATT, CDR2 SNEGSKA (reference sequence). The V gene end was trimmed by 0 bases and the J gene end by 6 bases; junction bases not matched to a gene: 6. CDR3 in amino acids: CSARDFGQGANGYTF. In DNA form, the CDR3 reads TGCAGTGCTAGAGATTTTGGACAGGGGGCAAATGGCTACACCTTC.

This clonotype was found a few times. CDR3 in DNA: TGTGCCAGCAACCTAGCGGCCAAGGGGGAGCAGTTCTTC. Translated: CASNLAAKGEQFF. The chain recombines TRBV6-2 or TRBV6-3 with TRBJ2-1, with TRBD2 identical over 7 bases. Germline trimming cut 7 bases from V and 10 bases from J; bases unmatched to any gene: 10. The germline gives CDR1 MNHEY, CDR2 SVGEGT. This CDR3 has 13 residues.